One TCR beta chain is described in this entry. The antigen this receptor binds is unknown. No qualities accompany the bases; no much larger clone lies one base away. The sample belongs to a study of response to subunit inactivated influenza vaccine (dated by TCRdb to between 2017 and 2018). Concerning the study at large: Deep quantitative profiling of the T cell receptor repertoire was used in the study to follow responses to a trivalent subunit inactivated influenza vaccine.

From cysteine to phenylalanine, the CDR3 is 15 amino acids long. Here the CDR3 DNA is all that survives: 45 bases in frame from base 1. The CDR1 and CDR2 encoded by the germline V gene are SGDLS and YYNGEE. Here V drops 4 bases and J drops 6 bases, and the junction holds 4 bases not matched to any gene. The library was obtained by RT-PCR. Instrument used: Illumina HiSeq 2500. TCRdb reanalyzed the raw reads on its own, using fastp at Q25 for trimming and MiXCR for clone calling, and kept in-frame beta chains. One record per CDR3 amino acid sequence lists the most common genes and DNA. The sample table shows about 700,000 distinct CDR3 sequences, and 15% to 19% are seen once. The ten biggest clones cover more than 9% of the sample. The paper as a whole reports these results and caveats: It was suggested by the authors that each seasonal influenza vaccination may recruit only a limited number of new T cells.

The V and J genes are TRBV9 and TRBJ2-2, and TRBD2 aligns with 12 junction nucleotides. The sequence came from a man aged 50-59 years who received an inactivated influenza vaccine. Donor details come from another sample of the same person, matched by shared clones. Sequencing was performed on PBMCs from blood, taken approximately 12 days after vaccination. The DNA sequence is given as TGTGCCAGCAGCCTGCGGACTAGCGGGGCCGGGGAGCTGTTTTTT. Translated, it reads CASSLRTSGAGELFF.